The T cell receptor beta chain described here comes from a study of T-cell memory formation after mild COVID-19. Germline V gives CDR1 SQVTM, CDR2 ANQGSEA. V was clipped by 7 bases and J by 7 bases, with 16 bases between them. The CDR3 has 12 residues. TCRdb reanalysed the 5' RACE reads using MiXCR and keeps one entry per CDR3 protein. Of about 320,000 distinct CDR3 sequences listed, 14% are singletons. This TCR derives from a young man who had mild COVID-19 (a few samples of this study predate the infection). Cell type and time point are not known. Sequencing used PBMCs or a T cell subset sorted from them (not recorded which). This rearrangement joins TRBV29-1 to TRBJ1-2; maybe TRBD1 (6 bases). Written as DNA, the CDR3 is TGCAGCGCAGGGACATCGGGGGGTGGCTACACCTTC. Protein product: CSAGTSGGGYTF.